This T cell receptor beta chain stems from a study of shared clonotypes between healthy human individuals. Details on this clone: What it recognizes is unknown.

TCRdb keeps only in-frame clones here, not all; method: immunoSEQ multiplex PCR. This table holds 1.5 million to 2.5 million clones, about 95% found once. V gave up 7 bases and J gave up 1 base, with 11 bases separating them. The CDR3 totals 13 residues. The germline V gene encodes CDR1 MDHEN and CDR2 SYDVKM. Notes on the study in general: Among the subsets, naive ones generally showed larger estimated richness than memory ones. Depth of sequencing was expected to influence donor clonotype sharing.

In the naive CD8 group, cells lacked CD45RO and were positively selected for CCR7, so terminally differentiated effector memory CD45RA+ cells were left out. Caucasian adults residing in Nashville, Tennessee made up all the donors. Material for sequencing was naive CD8+ T cells sorted from blood. The clonotype was recovered from a man aged 18-30 years in good health. The genes are TRBV28 and TRBJ2-7, with D possibly being TRBD2 (5 bases). The CDR3 DNA sequence: TGTGCCAGCAAAGAGTCGGGGTCCTACGAGCAGTACTTC. Protein product: CASKESGSYEQYF.